This is a list of T cell receptor beta chains from one sample in a study of CD8+ T cells in alopecia areata. Clones were read by immunoSEQ multiplex PCR, and TCRdb kept only the in-frame ones, dropping some. The sample contains about 150,000 clones, 80% to 90% of which appear only once. The sequenced sample was CD8+ T cells sorted from blood, obtained at week 0. The receptors shown here come from a human donor with alopecia areata. CDR3s include the opening cysteine and the closing phenylalanine or tryptophan. The D gene is left open where the match is weak. A row's size may be missing; if present it is once, few, many or a size class.

j_call d_call v_call clone_size cdr3_nt cdr3_aa
TRBJ1-1 . TRBV25-1 . TGTGCCAGCAGTTGGAGTGGAGGGGGGACTGAAGCTTTCTTT CASSWSGGGTEAFF
TRBJ2-1 . TRBV10-3 . TGTGCCATCAGCGCGGCGATTGGCACCGGCTACAATGAGCAGTTCTTC CAISAAIGTGYNEQFF
TRBJ1-4 . TRBV27 . TGTGCCAGCAGGCAGGGAGAAAAACTGTTTTTT CASRQGEKLFF
TRBJ1-2 . TRBV5-4 . TGTGCCAGCAGCTCCTCAGGTGGCTACACCTTC CASSSSGGYTF
TRBJ2-1 TRBD1 TRBV11-2 . TGTGCCAGCAGCGAAGGGACAGGGGGGTTCAATGAGCAGTTCTTC CASSEGTGGFNEQFF
TRBJ2-7 . TRBV5-4 . TGTGCCAGCAGCTTTCGGACAGAGCCTAACGAGCAGTACTTC CASSFRTEPNEQYF
TRBJ2-5 TRBD1 TRBV29-1 once TGCAGCGTTGTCCAGGGGGCTCAAGAGACCCAGTACTTC CSVVQGAQETQYF
TRBJ2-2 . TRBV19 . TGTGCCAGTAGGGAGCAGAACACCGGGGAGCTGTTTTTT CASREQNTGELFF
TRBJ1-2 TRBD1 TRBV30 . TGTGCCTGGGACAGGGTACACTATGGCTACACCTTC CAWDRVHYGYTF
TRBJ2-5 . TRBV5-1 . TGCGCCAGCAGCCACGGGATTTTTCGGGCGGGCCAAGAGACCCAGTACTTC CASSHGIFRAGQETQYF
TRBJ2-2 . TRBV7-9 . TGTGCCAGCAGTCCTTCGGGCGTCTTTACCGGGGAGCTGTTTTTT CASSPSGVFTGELFF
TRBJ2-3 TRBD2 TRBV14 . TGTGCCAGCAGCCCACGAACTAGCGGGGGCCCTTGGGGCACAGATACGCAGTATTTT CASSPRTSGGPWGTDTQYF
TRBJ2-7 . TRBV6-1 . TGTGCCAGCAGTGAAGACGGTGGGTTCGCCTACGAGCAGTACTTC CASSEDGGFAYEQYF
TRBJ1-2 TRBD1 TRBV25-1 . TGTGCCAGCAGTGGAAGATACCGGGACAGGGCCGGTGGCTACACCTTC CASSGRYRDRAGGYTF
TRBJ2-1 . TRBV11-2 . TGTGCCAGCAGCCTTGGGAGCTCCTACAATGAGCAGTTCTTC CASSLGSSYNEQFF
TRBJ1-1 . TRBV27 . TGTGCCAGCAGTTTTCAGGGGTCGGGTGAAGCTTTCTTT CASSFQGSGEAFF
TRBJ2-2 TRBD2 TRBV5-1 . TGCGCCAGCAGCTTCAGCCTTACCGGACTAGCGGGGGTCACCGGGGAGCTGTTTTTT CASSFSLTGLAGVTGELFF
TRBJ2-1 . TRBV5-1 . TGCGCCAGCAGCCTGAGGGGACCCAACAATGAGCAGTTCTTC CASSLRGPNNEQFF
TRBJ1-1 . TRBV19 . TGTGCCAGTAGTATAGATGGGTCAGGGGAGGACACTGAAGCTTTCTTT CASSIDGSGEDTEAFF
TRBJ2-5 TRBD2 TRBV7-2 once TGTGCCAGCAGCTTAGGGGGAGCGGGAACAATGGAGGAGACCCAGTACTTC CASSLGGAGTMEETQYF
TRBJ2-7 . TRBV10-2 . TGCGCCAGCAGGGCCTCCTACGAGCAGTACTTC CASRASYEQYF
TRBJ2-5 TRBD2 TRBV6-5 . TGTGCCAGCAGTTACCGGGCTAGCGGGAGGATGGAGACCCAGTACTTC CASSYRASGRMETQYF
TRBJ2-7 TRBD1 TRBV29-1 . TGCAGCGAGCCGGGACAGGGGGGGGGCGAGCAGTACTTC CSEPGQGGGEQYF